This T cell receptor beta chain was captured by sequencing in a study of a mutant IDH1 vaccine in newly diagnosed glioma. Looking at the study overall: Antecedent treatment encompassed radiotherapy, temozolomide, or their combination; the majority received both.

CDR3 length: 14 amino acids. The germline V gene has CDR1 SGDLS and CDR2 YYNGEE. The V end was cut by 0 bases, the J end by 13 bases, with 14 bases between. Produced via immunoSEQ multiplex PCR; TCRdb's table is partial and in-frame only. Of more than 60,000 clones detected, 65% to 75% appear once; the ten largest clones hold roughly 4.7%. Time point: week 35, safety follow-up. The content of each vaccine dose was 300 ug of mutant IDH1 20-mer peptide, and topical imiquimod accompanied it. The donor cohort comprised cases of new WHO grade 3 or 4 IDH1-mutant, ATRX-lost astrocytoma. A word on this clone: Its antigen remains unidentified.

The chain links TRBV9 to TRBJ1-6, with D possibly being TRBD1 (5 bases). Here the sequenced sample was PBMCs, taken from a glioma patient whose treatment included an IDH1 peptide vaccine. The TCR was taken from a man aged 50-59 years with glioma. The DNA of the CDR3 is TGTGCCAGCAGCGTAGCAGGGTTGGATACGCCCCTCCACTTT. Translating gives CASSVAGLDTPLHF. Using reference TRBV9 and TRBJ1-6 for the parts outside the CDR3, the full variable domain is DSGVTQTPKHLITATGQRVTLRCSPRSGDLSVYWYQQSLDQGLQFLIQYYNGEERAKGNILERFSAQQFPDLHSELNLSSLELGDSALYFCASSVAGLDTPLHFGNGTRLTVT.